This paragraph reports one TCR beta chain. Its antigen has not been determined. Base quality data are lacking; no much larger clone is found one base away. Deletion took 0 bases off V and 1 base off J, with a span of 9 bases between the germline ends. The CDR3 spans 15 residues, from the cysteine through the phenylalanine. This entry keeps only the CDR3 DNA: 45 bases, framed from base 1. The CDR1 and CDR2 encoded by the germline V gene are MNHEY and SVGAGI. The data are from a study of tumor-infiltrating lymphocytes in localized non-small cell lung cancer (dated by TCRdb to about 2021). With respect to the entire study: Patients whose samples were collected after neoadjuvant chemotherapy, as well as both smokers and never-smokers and several histologies, were included in the cohort. Each patient contributed resected tumor tissue and uninvolved lung tissue from the same patient, described as non-adjacent to the tumor. Flow cytometry, multiplex immunofluorescence, RNA-seq, exome sequencing and proteomics were applied to the same patients as TCR sequencing, which was one of several integrated assays. The overall ICON cohort was composed of 150 surgical patients with localized non-small cell lung cancer whose tumors were resected. The paired tumor versus uninvolved lung comparison of immunoSEQ T-cell fraction included some 50 patients. Overall study outcomes, separate from this receptor: Assay coverage varied across patients depending on available tissue quantity, so only a subset of the cohort had TCR sequencing. Different pieces of the same tissue were used for different assays, so technical variation could not be separated from intratumor heterogeneity. Higher T cell infiltration in tumors than in uninvolved lung tissue was supported by TCRbeta sequencing, consistent with immunofluorescence CD3 counts. TCR-derived T-cell fraction did not differ between the flow cytometry-defined immunotypes IM1 (good prognosis) and IM2 (poor prognosis).

TCR sequencing with the immunoSEQ assay provided the T-cell fraction in tumor and uninvolved lung tissue. Regarding the original processing steps: In the survival analysis, patients were divided into a high T-cell fraction group (upper tertile) and a low T-cell fraction group (lower two tertiles), and the two groups were compared using a log-rank test. A signed-rank test was used to check for differences in T-cell fraction between paired tumor and uninvolved lung. In its TCRdb copy, this immuneACCESS table keeps in-frame sequences only and misses some clones. Where compared with another copy, unresolved V genes explain less than half of these, and the others have no known cause. Clone size and V and J calls were adopted from that table, with D and trimming inferred from the DNA. This sample has more than 12,000 clones in its table, and around 70% of those were observed once. The biggest ten clones account for less than 25% of the sample.

Patient enrollment in ICON started in April 2016, and the final patient was enrolled in 2018. A subcohort of 76 patients provided fresh tumor and matched uninvolved tissue for in-depth immune analyses, with TCR sequencing among those analyses. No cell sorting was done, and TCR sequencing was instead run on DNA isolated from bulk tissue. The chain employs TRBV6-5 and TRBJ1-1, and the D gene may be TRBD1, 5 bases matching. This TCR came from a human donor with non-small cell lung cancer. What was sequenced was uninvolved lung tissue not adjacent to the tumor. The CDR3 amino acid sequence is: CASSYSPGQNTEAFF. The nucleotides are TGTGCCAGCAGTTACTCTCCAGGGCAGAACACTGAAGCTTTCTTT.